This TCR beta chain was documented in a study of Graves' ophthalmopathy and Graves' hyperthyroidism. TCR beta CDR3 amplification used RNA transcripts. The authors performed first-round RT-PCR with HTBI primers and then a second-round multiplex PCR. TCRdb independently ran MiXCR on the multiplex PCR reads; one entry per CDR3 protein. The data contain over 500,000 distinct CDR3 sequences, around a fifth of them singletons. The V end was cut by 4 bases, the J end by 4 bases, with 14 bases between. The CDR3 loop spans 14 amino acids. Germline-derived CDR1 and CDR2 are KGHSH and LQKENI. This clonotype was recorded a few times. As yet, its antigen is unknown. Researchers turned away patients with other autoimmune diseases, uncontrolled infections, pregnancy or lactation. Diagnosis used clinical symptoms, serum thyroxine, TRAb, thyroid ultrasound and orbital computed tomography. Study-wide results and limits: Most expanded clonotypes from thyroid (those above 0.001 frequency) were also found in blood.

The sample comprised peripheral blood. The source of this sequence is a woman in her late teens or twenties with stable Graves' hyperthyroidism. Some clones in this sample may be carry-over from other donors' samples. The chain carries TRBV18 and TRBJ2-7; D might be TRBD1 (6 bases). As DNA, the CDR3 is TGTGCCAGCTCACTGGGGGCCGCAGGTTACGAGCAGTACTTC. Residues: CASSLGAAGYEQYF.